A selection of T cell receptor beta chains follows, all from one sample in a study of glioma-infiltrating T cells after dendritic cell vaccination. The method was immunoSEQ multiplex PCR; TCRdb's version includes in-frame clones alone and lacks a portion of them. Of around 83,000 clones listed, about 85% are singletons. The sample consisted of blood, taken after dendritic cell vaccination. These receptors were taken from a human donor with glioblastoma. The CDR3 runs from the conserved cysteine through the conserved F or W. A D gene is named only where the DNA matches it firmly. Clone sizes are given selectively: once, few, many, or a class where the clone is expanded.

d_call: TRBD2; j_call: TRBJ2-1; clone_size: NA; v_call: TRBV4-3; cdr3_aa: CASSQRFGGGNYNEQFF; cdr3_nt: TGCGCCAGCAGCCAAAGGTTCGGGGGGGGGAACTACAATGAGCAGTTCTTC
d_call: NA; j_call: TRBJ2-7; clone_size: NA; v_call: TRBV13; cdr3_aa: CASSQTELAYEQYF; cdr3_nt: TGTGCCAGCAGCCAAACCGAACTAGCCTACGAGCAGTACTTC
d_call: TRBD1; j_call: TRBJ1-2; clone_size: few; v_call: TRBV18; cdr3_aa: CASSPPGTAVFYGYTF; cdr3_nt: TGTGCCAGCTCACCGCCCGGGACAGCGGTCTTCTATGGCTACACCTTC
d_call: TRBD2; j_call: TRBJ2-1; clone_size: few; v_call: TRBV7-7; cdr3_aa: CASSLGTSGANEQFF; cdr3_nt: TGTGCCAGCAGCTTAGGAACTAGCGGGGCAAATGAGCAGTTCTTC
d_call: TRBD1; j_call: TRBJ2-1; clone_size: NA; v_call: TRBV2; cdr3_aa: CASSRDREVGEQFF; cdr3_nt: TGTGCCAGCAGCCGGGACAGGGAGGTCGGTGAGCAGTTCTTC
d_call: NA; j_call: TRBJ1-2; clone_size: NA; v_call: TRBV7-2; cdr3_aa: CASSPGAKNYGYTF; cdr3_nt: TGTGCCAGCAGCCCAGGGGCGAAAAACTATGGCTACACCTTC
d_call: TRBD1; j_call: TRBJ1-1; clone_size: NA; v_call: TRBV6-5; cdr3_aa: CASSHRQGKTEAFF; cdr3_nt: TGTGCCAGCAGTCACCGACAGGGAAAGACTGAAGCTTTCTTT
d_call: TRBD2; j_call: TRBJ2-7; clone_size: once; v_call: TRBV4-2; cdr3_aa: CASSQELSGSYHEQYF; cdr3_nt: TGTGCCAGCAGCCAAGAACTTAGCGGGAGTTATCACGAGCAGTACTTC
d_call: NA; j_call: TRBJ2-7; clone_size: NA; v_call: TRBV19; cdr3_aa: CASSIESGYAYEQYF; cdr3_nt: TGTGCCAGTAGTATAGAGTCCGGTTACGCCTACGAGCAGTACTTC
d_call: NA; j_call: TRBJ2-1; clone_size: NA; v_call: TRBV5-1; cdr3_aa: CASKVGSSYNEQFF; cdr3_nt: TGCGCCAGCAAAGTCGGGAGCTCCTACAATGAGCAGTTCTTC